This paragraph covers one T cell receptor beta chain sequence. The antigen is unknown. This entry belongs to a study of T cell responses to AZD1222 COVID-19 vaccine. Points from the study as a whole: Clonal diversity may have been underestimated, and the donors were mostly white British, with more females than males.

The CDR3 covers 14 residues. The V gene's germline CDR1 is SGHVS and CDR2 FQNEAQ. Trimming took 5 bases from V and 0 from J, leaving 8 bases between them. Sequenced by immunoSEQ multiplex PCR; TCRdb stores in-frame clones only, minus some. The table shows some 53,000 clones, with about nine tenths occurring only once. Samples with a second dose at about 4 or about 12 weeks were pooled together. This TCR was sampled from an adult who received the AZD1222 COVID-19 vaccine. The sequences come from peripheral blood, collected 28 days after the second AZD1222 dose. The chain recombines TRBV7-8 with TRBJ2-1; possibly TRBD2 for D (5 bases). The CDR3 sequence: CASSAGGSYNEQFF. As DNA, the CDR3 is TGTGCCAGCAGCGCTGGAGGCTCCTACAATGAGCAGTTCTTC.